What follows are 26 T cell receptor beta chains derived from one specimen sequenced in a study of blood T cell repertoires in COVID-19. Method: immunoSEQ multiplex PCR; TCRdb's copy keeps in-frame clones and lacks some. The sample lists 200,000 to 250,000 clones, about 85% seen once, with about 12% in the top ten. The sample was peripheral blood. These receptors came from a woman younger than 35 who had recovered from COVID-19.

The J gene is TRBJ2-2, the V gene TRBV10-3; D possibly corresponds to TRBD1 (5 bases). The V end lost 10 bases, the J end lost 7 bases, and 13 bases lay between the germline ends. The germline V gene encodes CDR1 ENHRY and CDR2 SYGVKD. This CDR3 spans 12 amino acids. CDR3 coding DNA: TGTGCCACCCAGGGTCCCGGCGGGGAGCTGTTTTTT. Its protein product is CATQGPGGELFF.

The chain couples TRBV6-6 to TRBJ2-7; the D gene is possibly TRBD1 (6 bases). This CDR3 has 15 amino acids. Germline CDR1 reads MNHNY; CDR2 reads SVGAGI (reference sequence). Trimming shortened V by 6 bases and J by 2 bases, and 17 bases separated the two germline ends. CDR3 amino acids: CASRLDRQKTYEQYF. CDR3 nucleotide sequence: TGTGCCAGCAGGCTCGACAGGCAAAAAACCTACGAGCAGTACTTC.

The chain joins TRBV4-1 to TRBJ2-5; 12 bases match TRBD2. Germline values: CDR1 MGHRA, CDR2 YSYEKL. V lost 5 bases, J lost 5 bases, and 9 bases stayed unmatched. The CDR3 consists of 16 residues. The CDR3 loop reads CASSDLAGGPVETQYF. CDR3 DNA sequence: TGCGCCAGCAGCGACCTAGCGGGAGGGCCGGTCGAGACCCAGTACTTC.

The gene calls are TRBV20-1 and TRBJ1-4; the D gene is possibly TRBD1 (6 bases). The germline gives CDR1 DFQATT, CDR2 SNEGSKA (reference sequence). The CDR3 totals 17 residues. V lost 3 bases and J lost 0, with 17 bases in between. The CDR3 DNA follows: TGCAGTGCTAGTCGACAGGCATTCATCTCAACTAATGAAAAACTGTTTTTT. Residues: CSASRQAFISTNEKLFF.

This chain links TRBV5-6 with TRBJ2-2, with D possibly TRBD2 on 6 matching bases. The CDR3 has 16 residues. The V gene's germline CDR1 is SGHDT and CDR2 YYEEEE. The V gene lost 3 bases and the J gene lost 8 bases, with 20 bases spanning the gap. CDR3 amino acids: CASSSPGLSGKGELFF. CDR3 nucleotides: TGTGCCAGCAGCTCACCGGGACTCTCCGGGAAGGGGGAGCTGTTTTTT.

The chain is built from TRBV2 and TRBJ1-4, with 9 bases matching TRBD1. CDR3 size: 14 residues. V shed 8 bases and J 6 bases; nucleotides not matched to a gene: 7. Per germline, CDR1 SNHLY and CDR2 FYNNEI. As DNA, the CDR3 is TGTGCCAGCCACGGAGACAGGGGGTATGAAAAACTGTTTTTT. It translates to CASHGDRGYEKLFF.

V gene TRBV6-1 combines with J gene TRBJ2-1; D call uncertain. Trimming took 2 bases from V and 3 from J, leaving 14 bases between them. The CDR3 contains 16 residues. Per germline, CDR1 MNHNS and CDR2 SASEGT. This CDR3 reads CASSESPDSVYNEQFF. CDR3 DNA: TGTGCCAGCAGTGAATCCCCTGACTCCGTCTACAATGAGCAGTTCTTC.

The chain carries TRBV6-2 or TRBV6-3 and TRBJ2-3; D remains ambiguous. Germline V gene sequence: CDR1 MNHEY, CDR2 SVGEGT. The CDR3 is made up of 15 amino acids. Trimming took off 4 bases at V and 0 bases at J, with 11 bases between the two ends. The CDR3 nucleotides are TGTGCCAGCAGTTCCTTTTCCCCTAGCACAGATACGCAGTATTTT. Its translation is CASSSFSPSTDTQYF.

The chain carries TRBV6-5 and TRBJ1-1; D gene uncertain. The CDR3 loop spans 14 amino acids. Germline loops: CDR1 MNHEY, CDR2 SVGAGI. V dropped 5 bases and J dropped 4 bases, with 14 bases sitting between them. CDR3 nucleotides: TGTGCCAGCAGTACTGTTGCGGCTACCACTGAAGCTTTCTTT. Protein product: CASSTVAATTEAFF.

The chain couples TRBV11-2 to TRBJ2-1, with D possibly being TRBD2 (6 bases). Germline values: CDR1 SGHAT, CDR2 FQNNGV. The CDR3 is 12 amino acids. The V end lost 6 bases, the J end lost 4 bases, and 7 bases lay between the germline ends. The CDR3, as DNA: TGTGCCAGCAGTGGGGGGTACAATGAGCAGTTCTTC. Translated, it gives CASSGGYNEQFF.

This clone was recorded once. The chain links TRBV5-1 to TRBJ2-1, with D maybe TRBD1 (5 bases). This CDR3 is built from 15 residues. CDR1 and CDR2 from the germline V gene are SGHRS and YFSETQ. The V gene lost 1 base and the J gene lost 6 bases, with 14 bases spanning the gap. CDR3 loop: CASSLTRGIFNEQFF. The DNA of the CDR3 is TGCGCCAGCAGCTTGACAAGGGGCATCTTCAATGAGCAGTTCTTC.

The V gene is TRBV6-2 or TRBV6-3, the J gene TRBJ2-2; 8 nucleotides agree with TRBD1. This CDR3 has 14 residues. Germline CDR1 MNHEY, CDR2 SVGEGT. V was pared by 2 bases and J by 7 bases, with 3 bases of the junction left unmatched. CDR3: CASSYAGGFGELFF. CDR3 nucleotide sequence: TGTGCCAGCAGTTACGCAGGGGGCTTCGGGGAGCTGTTTTTT.

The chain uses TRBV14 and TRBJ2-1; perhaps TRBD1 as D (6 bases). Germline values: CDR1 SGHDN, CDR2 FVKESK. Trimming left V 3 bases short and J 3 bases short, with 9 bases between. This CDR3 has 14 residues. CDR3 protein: CASSQWDIYNEQFF. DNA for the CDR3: TGTGCCAGCAGCCAGTGGGACATCTACAATGAGCAGTTCTTC. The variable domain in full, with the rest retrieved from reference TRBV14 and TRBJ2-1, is EAGVTQFPSHSVIEKGQTVTLRCDPISGHDNLYWYRRVMGKEIKFLLHFVKESKQDESGMPNNRFLAERTGGTYSTLKVQPAELEDSGVYFCASSQWDIYNEQFFGPGTRLTVL.

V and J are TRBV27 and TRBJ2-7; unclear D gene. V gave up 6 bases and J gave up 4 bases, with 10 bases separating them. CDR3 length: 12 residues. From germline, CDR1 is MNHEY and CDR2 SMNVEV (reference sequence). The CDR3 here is CASSSTNYEQYF. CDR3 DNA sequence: TGTGCCAGCAGCTCTACTAATTACGAGCAGTACTTC.

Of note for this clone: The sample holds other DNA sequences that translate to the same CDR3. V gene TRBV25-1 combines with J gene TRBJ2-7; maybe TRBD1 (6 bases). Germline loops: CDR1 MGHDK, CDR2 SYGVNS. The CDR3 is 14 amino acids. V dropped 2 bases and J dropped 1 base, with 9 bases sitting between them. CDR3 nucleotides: TGTGCCAGCAGTGAAACAGGGCAGTCCTACGAGCAGTACTTC. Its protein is CASSETGQSYEQYF.

This chain's CDR3 is CASSPSTVMNTEAFF. The CDR3 DNA follows: TGTGCCAGCTCACCATCGACAGTTATGAACACTGAAGCTTTCTTT. The chain joins TRBV18 to TRBJ1-1, with D maybe TRBD1 (5 bases). In germline, CDR1 is KGHSH, CDR2 LQKENI. The CDR3 has 15 amino acids. V was cut by 2 bases and J by 0 bases, with 10 bases left in between.

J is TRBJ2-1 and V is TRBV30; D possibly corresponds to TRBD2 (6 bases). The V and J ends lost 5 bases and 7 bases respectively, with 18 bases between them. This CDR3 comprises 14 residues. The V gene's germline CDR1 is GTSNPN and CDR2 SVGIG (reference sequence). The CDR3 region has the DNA TGTGCCTGGGAGGGTTCAAGGGCGGGGAATGAGCAGTTCTTC. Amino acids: CAWEGSRAGNEQFF.

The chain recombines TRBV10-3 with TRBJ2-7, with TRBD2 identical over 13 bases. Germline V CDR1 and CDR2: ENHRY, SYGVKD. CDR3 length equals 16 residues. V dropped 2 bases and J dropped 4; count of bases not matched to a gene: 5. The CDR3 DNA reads TGTGCCATCAGTGAGAGGGGGGGACTAGCGGGATACGAGCAGTACTTC. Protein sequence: CAISERGGLAGYEQYF.

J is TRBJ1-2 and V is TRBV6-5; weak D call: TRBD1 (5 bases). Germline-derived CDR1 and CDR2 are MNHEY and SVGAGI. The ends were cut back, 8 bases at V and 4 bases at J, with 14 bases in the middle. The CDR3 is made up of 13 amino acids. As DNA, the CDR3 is TGTGCCAGCGCAATGGAGGGGCTCTATGGCTACACCTTC. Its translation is CASAMEGLYGYTF.

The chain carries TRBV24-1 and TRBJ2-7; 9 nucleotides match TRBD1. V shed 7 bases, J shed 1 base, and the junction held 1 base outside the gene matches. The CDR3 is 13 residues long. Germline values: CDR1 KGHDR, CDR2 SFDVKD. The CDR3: CATRQGASYEQYF. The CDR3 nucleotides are TGTGCCACCAGACAGGGGGCATCCTACGAGCAGTACTTC.

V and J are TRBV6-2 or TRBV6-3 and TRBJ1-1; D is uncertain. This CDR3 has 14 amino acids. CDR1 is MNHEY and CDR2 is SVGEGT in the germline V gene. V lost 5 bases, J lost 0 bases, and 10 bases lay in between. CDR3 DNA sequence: TGTGCCAGCAGTGTAGAACGGGTGAACACTGAAGCTTTCTTT. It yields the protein CASSVERVNTEAFF.

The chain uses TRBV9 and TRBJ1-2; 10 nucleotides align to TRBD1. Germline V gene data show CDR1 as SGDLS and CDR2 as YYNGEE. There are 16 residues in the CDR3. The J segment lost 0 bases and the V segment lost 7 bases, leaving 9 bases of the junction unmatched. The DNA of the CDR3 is TGTGCCAGCTCTCTTCCAGGACAGGGGGCTAACTATGGCTACACCTTC. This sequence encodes CASSLPGQGANYGYTF.

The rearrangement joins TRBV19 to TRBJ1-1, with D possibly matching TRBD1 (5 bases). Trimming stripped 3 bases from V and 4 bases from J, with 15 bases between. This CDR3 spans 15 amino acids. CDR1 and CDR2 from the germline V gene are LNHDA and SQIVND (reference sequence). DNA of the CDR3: TGTGCCAGTAGTATGGTGAAGGGGCTCGTCACTGAAGCTTTCTTT. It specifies CASSMVKGLVTEAFF.

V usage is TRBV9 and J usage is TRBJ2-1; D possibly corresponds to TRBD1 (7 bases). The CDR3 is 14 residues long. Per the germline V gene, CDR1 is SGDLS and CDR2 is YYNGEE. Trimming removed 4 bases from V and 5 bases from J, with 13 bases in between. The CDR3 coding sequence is TGTGCCAGCAGCTTACGGAGGGGGCACAATGAGCAGTTCTTC. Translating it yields CASSLRRGHNEQFF.

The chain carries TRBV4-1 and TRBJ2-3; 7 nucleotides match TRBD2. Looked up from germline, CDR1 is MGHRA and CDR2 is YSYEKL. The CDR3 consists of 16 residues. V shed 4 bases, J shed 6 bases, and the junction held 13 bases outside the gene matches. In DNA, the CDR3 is TGCGCCAGCAGCCTTGTTGCCGGGACTATGACGGATACGCAGTATTTT. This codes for CASSLVAGTMTDTQYF.

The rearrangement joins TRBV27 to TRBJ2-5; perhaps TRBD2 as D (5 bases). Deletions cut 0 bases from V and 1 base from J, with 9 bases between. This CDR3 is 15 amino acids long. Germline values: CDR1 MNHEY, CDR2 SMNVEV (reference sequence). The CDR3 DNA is TGTGCCAGCAGTTTATCCGTCGGGATCCAAGAGACCCAGTACTTC. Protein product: CASSLSVGIQETQYF.